The 20 T cell receptor beta chains reported below all come from one sample, sequenced in a study of blood T cell repertoires in COVID-19. Produced via immunoSEQ multiplex PCR; TCRdb's table is partial and in-frame only. The repertoire holds about 70,000 clones, with roughly 91% as singletons. Sequencing was performed on peripheral blood. These receptors all come from a young woman with acute or convalescent COVID-19.

The chain joins TRBV29-1 to TRBJ2-3; maybe TRBD2 (7 bases). Germline V CDR1 and CDR2: SQVTM, ANQGSEA. Trimming left V 7 bases short and J 0 bases short, with 20 bases between. The CDR3 consists of 16 residues. CDR3 sequence: CSAQGGGFQSTDTQYF. DNA for the CDR3: TGCAGCGCCCAAGGGGGGGGATTCCAAAGCACAGATACGCAGTATTTT.

This clone showed up just a few times. In nucleotides, the CDR3 is TGTGCCAGCAGCTTAGCTAGCCCGGGCAATGAGCAGTTCTTC. This sequence encodes CASSLASPGNEQFF. The chain couples TRBV7-2 to TRBJ2-1; D unresolved. The CDR3 runs to 14 residues. Trimming cost V 0 bases and J 6 bases, with 9 bases left between them. Germline V gives CDR1 SGHTA, CDR2 FQGNSA.

The chain couples TRBV21-1 to TRBJ1-3. TRBV21-1 is a recognized pseudogene. This CDR3 spans 18 amino acids. The CDR3 DNA follows: TGTGCCAGCAGCGACCCCCCATCCGGGAGCCGCTCTGGAAACACCATATATTTT. Encoded protein: CASSDPPSGSRSGNTIYF.

The table lists this clone with a few counts. This chain connects TRBV5-4 to TRBJ2-5; perhaps TRBD1 as D (5 bases). From germline, CDR1 is SGHNT and CDR2 YYREEE (reference sequence). The CDR3 totals 14 residues. The V gene lost 4 bases and the J gene lost 2 bases, with 12 bases spanning the gap. CDR3 sequence reads: CASSLWGRQETQYF. CDR3 in DNA: TGTGCCAGCAGCCTCTGGGGCAGACAAGAGACCCAGTACTTC.

V and J are TRBV19 and TRBJ1-5, with 12 bases aligning to TRBD1. CDR3 size: 16 residues. CDR1 LNHDA and CDR2 SQIVND come from the germline V gene (reference sequence). J was trimmed by 5 bases and V by 5 bases; bases with no gene match: 7. In nucleotides, the CDR3 is TGTGCCAGTAGTGTCCCCGGGACAGGGGGCGATCAGCCCCAGCATTTT. Its translation: CASSVPGTGGDQPQHF.

The CDR3 is CASSQTDRVNYGYTF. The CDR3 DNA is TGCGCCAGCAGCCAAACTGACAGGGTAAACTATGGCTACACCTTC. The rearrangement uses TRBV4-1 and TRBJ1-2; TRBD1 aligns across 7 bases. Germline CDR1 reads MGHRA; CDR2 reads YSYEKL. V lost 2 bases to trimming and J lost 2 bases; unmatched junction nucleotides: 5. The CDR3 spans 15 residues.

This clone has only a few counts. The chain uses TRBV5-1 and TRBJ1-6; TRBD1 agrees at 7 bases. CDR1 is SGHRS, CDR2 YFSETQ, per germline. V dropped 5 bases and J dropped 6; count of bases not matched to a gene: 8. The CDR3 totals 15 residues. CDR3 region: CASRLSGQANSPLHF. CDR3 DNA sequence: TGCGCCAGCAGGTTGAGTGGACAGGCTAATTCACCCCTCCACTTT. Based on the CDR3 plus reference TRBV5-1 and TRBJ1-6, the full variable domain is KAGVTQTPRYLIKTRGQQVTLSCSPISGHRSVSWYQQTPGQGLQFLFEYFSETQRNKGNFPGRFSGRQFSNSRSEMNVSTLELGDSALYLCASRLSGQANSPLHFGNGTRLTVT.

V gene TRBV4-2 combines with J gene TRBJ1-3; the D gene is possibly TRBD1 (5 bases). CDR3 length equals 17 residues. V lost 0 bases and J 0 bases, leaving 12 bases between the germline ends. Germline V lookup: CDR1 LGHNA, CDR2 YNFKEQ. Written as DNA, the CDR3 is TGTGCCAGCAGCCAAGACGGCGGGGCTTCCTCTGGAAACACCATATATTTT. Protein: CASSQDGGASSGNTIYF.

The chain couples TRBV19 to TRBJ1-6, with 9 bases matching TRBD1. From germline, CDR1 is LNHDA and CDR2 SQIVND (reference sequence). The CDR3 contains 16 residues. V lost 4 bases to trimming and J lost 4 bases; unmatched junction nucleotides: 5. This CDR3 reads CASSTLQGAYNSPLHF. In DNA form, the CDR3 reads TGTGCCAGTAGTACCCTACAGGGGGCATATAATTCACCCCTCCACTTT. The entire variable domain, with the rest obtained from reference TRBV19 and TRBJ1-6, is as follows: DGGITQSPKYLFRKEGQNVTLSCEQNLNHDAMYWYRQDPGQGLRLIYYSQIVNDFQKGDIAEGYSVSREKKESFPLTVTSAQKNPTAFYLCASSTLQGAYNSPLHFGNGTRLTVT.

This clone occurred once. The V gene is TRBV7-2, the J gene TRBJ2-3; D unresolved. Deletions cut 5 bases from V and 8 bases from J, with 11 bases between. The CDR3 has 12 amino acids. Germline CDR1 reads SGHTA; CDR2 reads FQGNSA. CDR3 loop: CASSLGVSTQYF. DNA for the CDR3: TGTGCCAGCAGCCTCGGAGTCAGTACGCAGTATTTT.

The rearrangement joins TRBV5-1 to TRBJ2-2, with 7 bases aligning to TRBD2. CDR3 length: 15 residues. After removal of 5 bases from V and 4 bases from J, the junction contained 8 bases not matched to a gene. Germline V gene sequence: CDR1 SGHRS, CDR2 YFSETQ. The CDR3 nucleotides read TGCGCCAGCAGTGGGGCGGGAGTCAGCACCGGGGAGCTGTTTTTT. Protein: CASSGAGVSTGELFF.

The chain carries TRBV7-9 and TRBJ1-2; 9 bases agree with TRBD1. The CDR3 is 14 amino acids. Germline CDR1 reads SEHNR; CDR2 reads FQNEAQ (reference sequence). J was trimmed by 7 bases and V by 3 bases; bases with no gene match: 6. The CDR3 DNA sequence: TGTGCCAGCAGCTTGGGGACAGGGATGGGTGGCTACACCTTC. This codes for CASSLGTGMGGYTF. Variable domain in full (rest from reference TRBV7-9 and TRBJ1-2): DTGVSQNPRHKITKRGQNVTFRCDPISEHNRLYWYRQTLGQGPEFLTYFQNEAQLEKSRLLSDRFSAERPKGSFSTLEIQRTEQGDSAMYLCASSLGTGMGGYTFGSGTRLTVV.

CDR3 DNA sequence: TGTGCCAGTAGTATTCTACAGGGAGGGGAGCAGTACTTC. It translates to CASSILQGGEQYF. The chain joins TRBV19 to TRBJ2-7; the D gene is possibly TRBD2 (7 bases). Germline V gene lookup returns CDR1 LNHDA and CDR2 SQIVND (reference sequence). Trimming took off 3 bases at V and 7 bases at J, with 13 bases between the two ends. The CDR3 spans 13 residues.

The chain employs TRBV6-2 or TRBV6-3 and TRBJ1-1; D call uncertain. Germline assignment: CDR1 MNHEY and CDR2 SVGEGT. This CDR3 is built from 14 residues. Trimming took off 0 bases at V and 4 bases at J, with 9 bases between the two ends. The CDR3 loop reads CASSYSQQSTEAFF. CDR3 nucleotides: TGTGCCAGCAGTTACTCGCAACAGAGCACTGAAGCTTTCTTT.

The J gene is TRBJ2-2, the V gene TRBV6-5; the D is unclear. Looked up from germline, CDR1 is MNHEY and CDR2 is SVGAGI. The CDR3 has 12 amino acids. V dropped 6 bases and J dropped 2 bases, with 4 bases sitting between them. The CDR3 DNA is TGTGCCAGCAGACACAACACCGGGGAGCTGTTTTTT. This codes for CASRHNTGELFF.

J is TRBJ1-1 and V is TRBV13; D gene uncertain. This CDR3 has 14 amino acids. Germline CDR1 PRHDT, CDR2 FYEKMQ (reference sequence). V shed 0 bases and J shed 8 bases, with 13 bases lying between them. The CDR3: CASSLGLRVQEAFF. CDR3 coding DNA: TGTGCCAGCAGCTTAGGCCTCCGGGTACAAGAAGCTTTCTTT. The full variable domain, rest sourced from reference TRBV13 and TRBJ1-1, is AAGVIQSPRHLIKEKRETATLKCYPIPRHDTVYWYQQGPGQDPQFLISFYEKMQSDKGSIPDRFSAQQFSDYHSELNMSSLELGDSALYFCASSLGLRVQEAFFGQGTRLTVV.

The sample holds a few counts of this clone. The chain links TRBV27 to TRBJ2-1, with D perhaps TRBD2 (6 bases). Germline CDR1 and CDR2: MNHEY and SMNVEV (reference sequence). The V gene lost 6 bases and the J gene lost 7 bases, with 19 bases spanning the gap. This CDR3 spans 15 amino acids. CDR3 sequence: CASRARKGTRNEQFF. CDR3 nucleotides: TGTGCCAGCAGGGCCCGTAAGGGGACTCGGAATGAGCAGTTCTTC.

The chain recombines TRBV24-1 with TRBJ2-3; D possibly corresponds to TRBD2 (6 bases). The V and J ends lost 5 bases and 2 bases respectively, with 10 bases between them. The CDR3 contains 14 residues. Germline V gene lookup returns CDR1 KGHDR and CDR2 SFDVKD. CDR3 nucleotide sequence: TGTGCCACCAGTGGATCGCGGGACACAGATACGCAGTATTTT. Translating it yields CATSGSRDTDTQYF.

This clone was seen once. The chain is built from TRBV4-1 and TRBJ1-4; 8 nucleotides align to TRBD1. The CDR3 sequence is 16 residues long. Germline V gene lookup returns CDR1 MGHRA and CDR2 YSYEKL. The V and J ends lost 4 bases and 8 bases, in that order; junction bases with no gene match: 12. The CDR3 nucleotides read TGCGCCAGCAGCCGCCTTCCCGGGACAGGAAGCGAAAAACTGTTTTTT. Translated, it gives CASSRLPGTGSEKLFF.

The rearrangement joins TRBV28 to TRBJ2-7; D is perhaps TRBD2 (5 bases). Germline V lookup: CDR1 MDHEN, CDR2 SYDVKM. The V end was cut by 2 bases, the J end by 2 bases, with 10 bases between. The CDR3 runs to 14 residues. CDR3 DNA: TGTGCCAGCAGTTTAATCGGGAATACCTACGAGCAGTACTTC. Amino acids: CASSLIGNTYEQYF.